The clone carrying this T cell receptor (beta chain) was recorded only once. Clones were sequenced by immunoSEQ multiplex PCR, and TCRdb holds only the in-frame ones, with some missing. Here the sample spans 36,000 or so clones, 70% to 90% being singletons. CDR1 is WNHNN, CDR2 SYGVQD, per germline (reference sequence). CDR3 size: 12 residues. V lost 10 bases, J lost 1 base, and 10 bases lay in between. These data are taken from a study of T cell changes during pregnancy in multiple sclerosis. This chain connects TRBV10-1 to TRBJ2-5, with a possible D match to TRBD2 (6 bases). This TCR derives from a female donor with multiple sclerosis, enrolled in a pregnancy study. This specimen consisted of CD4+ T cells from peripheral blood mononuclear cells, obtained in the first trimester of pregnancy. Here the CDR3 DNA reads TGCGCCACTTCTAGCGCCCAAGAGACCCAGTACTTC. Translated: CATSSAQETQYF.